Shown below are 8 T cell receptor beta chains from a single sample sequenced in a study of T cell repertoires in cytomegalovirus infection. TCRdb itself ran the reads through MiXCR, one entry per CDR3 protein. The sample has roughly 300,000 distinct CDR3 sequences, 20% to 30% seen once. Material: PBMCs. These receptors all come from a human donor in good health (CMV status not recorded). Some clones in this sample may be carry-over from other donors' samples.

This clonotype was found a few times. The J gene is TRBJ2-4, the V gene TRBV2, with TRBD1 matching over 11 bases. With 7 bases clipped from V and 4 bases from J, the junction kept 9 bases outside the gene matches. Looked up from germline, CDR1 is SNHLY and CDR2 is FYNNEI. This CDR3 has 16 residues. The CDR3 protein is CASTPGTGGSKNIQYF. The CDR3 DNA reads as TGTGCCAGCACGCCTGGGACAGGGGGTTCGAAAAACATTCAGTACTTC.

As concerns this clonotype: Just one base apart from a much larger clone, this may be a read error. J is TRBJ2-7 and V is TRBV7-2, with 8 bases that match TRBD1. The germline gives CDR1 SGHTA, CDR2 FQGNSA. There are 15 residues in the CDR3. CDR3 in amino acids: CASSVAGTGIHEQYF. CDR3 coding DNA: TGTGCCAGCAGCGTAGCCGGGACAGGTATCCACGAGCAGTACTTC.

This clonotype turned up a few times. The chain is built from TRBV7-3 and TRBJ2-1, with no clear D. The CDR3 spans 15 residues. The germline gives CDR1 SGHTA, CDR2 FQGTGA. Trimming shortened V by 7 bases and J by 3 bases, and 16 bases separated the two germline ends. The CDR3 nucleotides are TGTGCCAGCACCGGTATTAGGTCGGGCTACAATGAGCAGTTCTTC. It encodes CASTGIRSGYNEQFF.

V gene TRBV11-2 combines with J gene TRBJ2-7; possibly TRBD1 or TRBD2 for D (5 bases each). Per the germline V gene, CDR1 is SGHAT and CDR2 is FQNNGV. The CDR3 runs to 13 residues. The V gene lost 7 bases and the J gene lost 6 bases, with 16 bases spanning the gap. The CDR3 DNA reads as TGTGCCAGCACCCCCTGGTTGGGGACCGAGCAGTACTTC. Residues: CASTPWLGTEQYF.

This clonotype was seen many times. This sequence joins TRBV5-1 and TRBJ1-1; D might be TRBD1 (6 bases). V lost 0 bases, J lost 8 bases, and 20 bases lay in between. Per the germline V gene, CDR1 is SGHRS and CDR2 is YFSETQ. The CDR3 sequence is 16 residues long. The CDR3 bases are TGCGCCAGCAGCTTGGTTGGGGGGCAGCTCTCAGCCGAAGCTTTCTTT. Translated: CASSLVGGQLSAEAFF.

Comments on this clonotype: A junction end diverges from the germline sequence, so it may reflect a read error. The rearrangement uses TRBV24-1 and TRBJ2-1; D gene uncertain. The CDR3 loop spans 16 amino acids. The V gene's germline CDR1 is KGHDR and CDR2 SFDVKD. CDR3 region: CATNRLAGKIHNEQFF. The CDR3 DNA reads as TGTGCCACCAATCGCCTGGCCGGTAAGATACACAATGAACAGTTCTTC.

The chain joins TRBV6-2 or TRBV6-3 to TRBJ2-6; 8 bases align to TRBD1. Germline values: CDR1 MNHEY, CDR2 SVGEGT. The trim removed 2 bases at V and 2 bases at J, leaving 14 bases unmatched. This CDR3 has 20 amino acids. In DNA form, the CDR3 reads TGTGCCAGCAGTTACCTTCGGACAGGGACTCCCCGCCCTGGGGCCAACGTCCTGACTTTC. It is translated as CASSYLRTGTPRPGANVLTF.

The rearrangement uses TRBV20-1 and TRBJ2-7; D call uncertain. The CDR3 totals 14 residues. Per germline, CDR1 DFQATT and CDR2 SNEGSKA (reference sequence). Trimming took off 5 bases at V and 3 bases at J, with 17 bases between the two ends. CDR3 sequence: CSASSAETNYEQYV. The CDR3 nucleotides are TGCAGTGCTTCTTCCGCGGAGACGAACTACGAGCAGTACGTC.